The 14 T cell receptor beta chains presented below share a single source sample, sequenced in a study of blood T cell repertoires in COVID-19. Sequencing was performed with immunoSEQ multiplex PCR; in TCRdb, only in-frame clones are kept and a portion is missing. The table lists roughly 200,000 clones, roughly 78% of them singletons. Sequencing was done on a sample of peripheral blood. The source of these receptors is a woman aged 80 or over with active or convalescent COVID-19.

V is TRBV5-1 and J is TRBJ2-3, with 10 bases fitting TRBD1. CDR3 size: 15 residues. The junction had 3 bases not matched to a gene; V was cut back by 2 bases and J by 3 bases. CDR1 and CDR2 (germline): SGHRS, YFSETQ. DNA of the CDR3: TGCGCCAGCAGCTTCGGGGACAGGGGAACAGATACGCAGTATTTT. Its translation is CASSFGDRGTDTQYF.

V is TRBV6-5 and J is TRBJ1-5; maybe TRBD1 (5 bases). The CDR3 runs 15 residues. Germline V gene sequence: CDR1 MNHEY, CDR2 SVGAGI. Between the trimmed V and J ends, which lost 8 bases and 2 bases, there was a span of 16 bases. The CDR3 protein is CASVGLGRGNQPQHF. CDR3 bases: TGTGCCAGCGTGGGACTGGGGCGCGGCAATCAGCCCCAGCATTTT.

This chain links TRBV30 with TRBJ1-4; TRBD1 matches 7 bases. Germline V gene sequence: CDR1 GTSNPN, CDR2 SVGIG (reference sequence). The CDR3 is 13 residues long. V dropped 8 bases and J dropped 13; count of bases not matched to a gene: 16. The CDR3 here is CAATDRTRPGLFF. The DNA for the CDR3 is TGTGCCGCTACGGACAGGACCAGGCCCGGACTGTTTTTT.

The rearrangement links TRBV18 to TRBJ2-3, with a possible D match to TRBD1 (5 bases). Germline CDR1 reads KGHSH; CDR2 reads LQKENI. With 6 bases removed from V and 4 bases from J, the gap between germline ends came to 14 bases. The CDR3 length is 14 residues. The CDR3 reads CASSTYKQADTQYF. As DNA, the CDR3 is TGTGCCAGCTCCACATATAAACAGGCAGATACGCAGTATTTT. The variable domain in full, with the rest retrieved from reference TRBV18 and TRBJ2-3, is NAGVMQNPRHLVRRRGQEARLRCSPMKGHSHVYWYRQLPEEGLKFMVYLQKENIIDESGMPKERFSAEFPKEGPSILRIQQVVRGDSAAYFCASSTYKQADTQYFGPGTRLTVL.

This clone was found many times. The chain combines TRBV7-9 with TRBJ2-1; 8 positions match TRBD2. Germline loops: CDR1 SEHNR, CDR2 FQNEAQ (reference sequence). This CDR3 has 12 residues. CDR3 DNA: TGTGTATCAGCGGGGGATCACAATGAGCAGTTCTTC. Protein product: CVSAGDHNEQFF.

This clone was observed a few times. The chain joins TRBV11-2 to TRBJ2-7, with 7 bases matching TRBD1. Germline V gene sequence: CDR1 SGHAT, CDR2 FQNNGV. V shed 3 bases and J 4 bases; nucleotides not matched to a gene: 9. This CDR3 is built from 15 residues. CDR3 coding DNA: TGTGCCAGCAGCTTTCAGCAGGGGGAGATATACGAGCAGTACTTC. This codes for CASSFQQGEIYEQYF.

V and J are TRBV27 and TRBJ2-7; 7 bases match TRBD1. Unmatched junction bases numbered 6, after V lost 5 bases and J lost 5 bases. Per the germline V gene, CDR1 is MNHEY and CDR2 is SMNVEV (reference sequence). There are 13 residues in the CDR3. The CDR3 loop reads CASSIIDRDEQYF. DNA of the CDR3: TGTGCCAGCAGTATAATAGACAGGGACGAGCAGTACTTC.

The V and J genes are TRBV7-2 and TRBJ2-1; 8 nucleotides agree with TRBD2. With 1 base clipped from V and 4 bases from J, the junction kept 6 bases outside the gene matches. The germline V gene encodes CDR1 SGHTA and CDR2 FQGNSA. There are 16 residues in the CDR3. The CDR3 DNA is TGTGCCAGCAGCTTAGTCACCGGGGGGGGATACAATGAGCAGTTCTTC. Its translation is CASSLVTGGGYNEQFF.

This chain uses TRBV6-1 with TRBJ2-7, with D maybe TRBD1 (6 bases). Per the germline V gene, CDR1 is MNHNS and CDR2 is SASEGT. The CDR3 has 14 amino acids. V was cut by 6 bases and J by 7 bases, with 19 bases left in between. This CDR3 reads CASRNTGTLWEQYF. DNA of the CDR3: TGTGCCAGCAGAAATACAGGGACCCTCTGGGAGCAGTACTTC.

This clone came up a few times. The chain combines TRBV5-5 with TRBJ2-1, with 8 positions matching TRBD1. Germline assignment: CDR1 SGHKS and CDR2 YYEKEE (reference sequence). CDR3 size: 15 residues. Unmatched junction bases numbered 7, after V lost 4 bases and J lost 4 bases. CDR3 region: CASSPGQDFYNEQFF. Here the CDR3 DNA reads TGTGCCAGCAGCCCGGGACAGGACTTTTACAATGAGCAGTTCTTC.

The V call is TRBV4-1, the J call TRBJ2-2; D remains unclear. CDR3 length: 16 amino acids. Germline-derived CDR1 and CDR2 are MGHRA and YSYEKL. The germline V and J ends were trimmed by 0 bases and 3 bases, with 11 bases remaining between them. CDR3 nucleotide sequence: TGCGCCAGCAGCCAAGAACAAATGGTCTACACCGGGGAGCTGTTTTTT. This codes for CASSQEQMVYTGELFF.

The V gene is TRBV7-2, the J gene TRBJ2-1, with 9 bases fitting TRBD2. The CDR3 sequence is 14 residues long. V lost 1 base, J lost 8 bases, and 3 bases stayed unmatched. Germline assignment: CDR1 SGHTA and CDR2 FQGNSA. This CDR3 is CASSLVPSGDEQFF. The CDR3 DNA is TGTGCCAGCAGCTTAGTCCCTAGCGGGGATGAGCAGTTCTTC.

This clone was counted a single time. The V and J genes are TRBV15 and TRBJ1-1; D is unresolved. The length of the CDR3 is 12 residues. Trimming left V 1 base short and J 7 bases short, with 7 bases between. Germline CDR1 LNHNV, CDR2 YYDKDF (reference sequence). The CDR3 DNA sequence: TGTGCCACCAGCAGAGGGGCCAGTGAAGCTTTCTTT. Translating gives CATSRGASEAFF.

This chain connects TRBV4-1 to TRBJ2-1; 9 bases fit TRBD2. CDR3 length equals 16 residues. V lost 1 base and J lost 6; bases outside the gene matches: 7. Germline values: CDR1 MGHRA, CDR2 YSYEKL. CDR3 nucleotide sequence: TGCGCCAGCAGCCAAGTGCGGGGGGGCCTTATCAATGAGCAGTTCTTC. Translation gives CASSQVRGGLINEQFF.